Below, 24 T cell receptor beta chains from the same sample are listed, as sequenced in a study of blood T cells in healthy people across ages. Primed by a sample-barcoded 5' primer and a J-beta primer mix, a second PCR proceeded for roughly 6 to 12 cycles. Via MiXCR, TCRdb re-called the 5' RACE reads, giving one row per CDR3 protein. Of 780,000 or so distinct CDR3 sequences in the sample, 20% to 30% are singletons; the top ten hold 3.7%. Another study also made use of these data, one on T cells of mothers and their children.

The sample was blood. These TCRs come from a boy younger than 18 in good health.

This clonotype has only a few counts. This chain uses TRBV2 with TRBJ2-7, with D tentatively TRBD1 or TRBD2 (5 bases each). CDR3 length: 14 residues. In germline, CDR1 is SNHLY, CDR2 FYNNEI. V was cut by 3 bases and J by 6 bases, with 15 bases left in between. CDR3 residues: CASSDPGTDREQYF. CDR3 nucleotides: TGTGCCAGCAGTGATCCGGGGACGGATCGCGAGCAGTACTTC.

CDR3 sequence: CATLGDINEQFF. Written as DNA, the CDR3 is TGTGCCACCCTTGGGGACATCAATGAGCAGTTCTTC. The V and J genes are TRBV10-3 and TRBJ2-1; possible D gene TRBD1, 6 bases. Looked up from germline, CDR1 is ENHRY and CDR2 is SYGVKD. V lost 10 bases, J lost 6 bases, and 13 bases lay in between. The CDR3 runs 12 residues.

The chain uses TRBV20-1 and TRBJ1-1; D is unclear. The V gene lost 3 bases and the J gene lost 1 base, with 6 bases spanning the gap. There are 12 residues in the CDR3. Germline V gene lookup returns CDR1 DFQATT and CDR2 SNEGSKA (reference sequence). In DNA, the CDR3 is TGCAGTGCTAGTCTAGGGAACACTGAAGCTTTCTTT. Its protein is CSASLGNTEAFF.

This clonotype was seen more than once but under ten times. The J gene is TRBJ2-7, the V gene TRBV28; the D gene is possibly TRBD1 (6 bases). The CDR3 runs 15 residues. Per the germline V gene, CDR1 is MDHEN and CDR2 is SYDVKM. The V end was cut by 6 bases, the J end by 1 base, with 16 bases between. The CDR3 bases are TGTGCCAGCAGCATACCGGGACACGGTTCCTACGAGCAGTACTTC. Encoded protein: CASSIPGHGSYEQYF.

V usage is TRBV27 and J usage is TRBJ2-3; D uncertain. Germline V gene lookup returns CDR1 MNHEY and CDR2 SMNVEV (reference sequence). The CDR3 is 16 amino acids. Trimming took off 3 bases at V and 1 base at J, with 14 bases between the two ends. In DNA, the CDR3 is TGTGCCAGCAGTTTCAATGTAAATACCCGCACAGATACGCAGTATTTT. Protein sequence: CASSFNVNTRTDTQYF.

V gene TRBV20-1 combines with J gene TRBJ2-7; 8 nucleotides line up with TRBD1. J was trimmed by 4 bases and V by 3 bases; bases with no gene match: 20. CDR1 is DFQATT and CDR2 is SNEGSKA in the germline V gene (reference sequence). There are 18 residues in the CDR3. This chain's CDR3 is CSASPQAGGVEPGYEQYF. CDR3 coding DNA: TGCAGTGCTAGCCCCCAGGCAGGGGGCGTGGAACCGGGGTACGAGCAGTACTTC.

In its sample, this clonotype was seen a few times. The chain carries TRBV6-6 and TRBJ2-5, with D perhaps matching TRBD1 or TRBD2 (5 bases each). CDR1 is MNHNY and CDR2 is SVGAGI in the germline V gene (reference sequence). The CDR3 sequence is 15 residues long. The V end lost 6 bases, the J end lost 1 base, and 15 bases lay between the germline ends. The CDR3 coding sequence is TGTGCCAGCAGGGACTCCGGGGCAGTCCAAGAGACCCAGTACTTC. Encoded protein: CASRDSGAVQETQYF.

This clonotype has a handful of counts. The rearrangement joins TRBV12-3 or TRBV12-4 to TRBJ2-5; D possibly corresponds to TRBD1 (6 bases). The J call may be mistaken, given a closer DNA end match to TRBJ2-1. This CDR3 has 13 residues. CDR3 protein: CASSLKRGNEQFF. DNA of the CDR3: TGTGCCAGCAGTTTAAAAAGGGGGAATGAGCAGTTCTTC.

This clonotype was picked up a small number of times. This sequence joins TRBV7-9 and TRBJ1-2; no reliable D call. Trimming removed 2 bases from V and 6 bases from J, with 7 bases in between. The germline gives CDR1 SEHNR, CDR2 FQNEAQ (reference sequence). This CDR3 is 12 amino acids long. CDR3 region: CASSLQDNGYTF. As DNA, the CDR3 is TGTGCCAGCAGCTTACAGGATAATGGCTACACCTTC.

The gene calls are TRBV6-6 and TRBJ2-2; D not resolved. CDR3 length equals 16 residues. V was cut by 2 bases and J by 2 bases, with 12 bases left in between. The V gene's germline CDR1 is MNHNY and CDR2 SVGAGI (reference sequence). The CDR3 sequence is CASSYPGGINTGELFF. Here the CDR3 DNA reads TGTGCCAGCAGTTACCCGGGCGGCATCAACACCGGGGAGCTGTTTTTT.

The table lists this clonotype with a few counts. CDR3 in DNA: TGTGCCACCGGAGAGGCGGGCGGGTACAATGAGCAGTTCTTC. It translates to CATGEAGGYNEQFF. The chain is built from TRBV24-1 and TRBJ2-5; the D gene is possibly TRBD2 (5 bases). The end of the DNA is better explained by TRBJ2-1, so the J call may be wrong. The CDR3 covers 14 residues. The V gene's germline CDR1 is KGHDR and CDR2 SFDVKD.

This clonotype turned up a few times. The CDR3 coding sequence is TGTGCCATCAGTTTTGAGCAGCCCTCTGGGGCCAACGTCCTGACTTTC. Translating it yields CAISFEQPSGANVLTF. This rearrangement joins TRBV10-3 to TRBJ2-6; D remains unclear. V was pared by 5 bases and J by 0 bases, with 11 bases between. From germline, CDR1 is ENHRY and CDR2 SYGVKD. The CDR3 runs 16 residues.

The chain joins TRBV5-1 to TRBJ2-7, with D possibly being TRBD1 (5 bases). The CDR3 length is 13 residues. Trimming took off 4 bases at V and 3 bases at J, with 11 bases between the two ends. The germline V gene encodes CDR1 SGHRS and CDR2 YFSETQ. The CDR3 spells CASSEDTYYEQYF. CDR3 DNA: TGCGCCAGCAGCGAGGACACCTACTACGAGCAGTACTTC.

This clonotype came up a few times. The rearrangement uses TRBV5-1 and TRBJ1-1; D remains unclear. The germline V gene encodes CDR1 SGHRS and CDR2 YFSETQ. Trimming removed 0 bases at V and 4 bases at J, with 7 bases between. This CDR3 spans 13 amino acids. In DNA, the CDR3 is TGCGCCAGCAGCTTGGACTGGAGCACTGAAGCTTTCTTT. It is translated as CASSLDWSTEAFF. Together with reference TRBV5-1 and TRBJ1-1, the CDR3 gives the full variable domain: KAGVTQTPRYLIKTRGQQVTLSCSPISGHRSVSWYQQTPGQGLQFLFEYFSETQRNKGNFPGRFSGRQFSNSRSEMNVSTLELGDSALYLCASSLDWSTEAFFGQGTRLTVV.

The chain employs TRBV5-6 and TRBJ2-5, with TRBD1 matching over 9 bases. The closer fit of TRBJ2-7 to the DNA end suggests the J call may be wrong. The germline V gene encodes CDR1 SGHDT and CDR2 YYEEEE. The CDR3 totals 15 residues. CDR3 amino acids: CASSDRDRVFYEQYF. The CDR3 DNA reads TGTGCCAGCAGCGACCGGGACAGGGTTTTTTACGAGCAGTACTTC.

The genes are TRBV6-2 or TRBV6-3 and TRBJ1-5; 8 bases agree with TRBD1. Germline V CDR1 and CDR2: MNHEY, SVGEGT. V lost 2 bases, J lost 8 bases, and 11 bases stayed unmatched. The CDR3 contains 16 residues. In DNA, the CDR3 is TGTGCCAGCAGTTACCCCGGACAGGGAGGACTGGAGCCCCAGCATTTT. This codes for CASSYPGQGGLEPQHF.

This clonotype was counted between two and nine times. The chain carries TRBV6-5 and TRBJ1-3; TRBD1 matches 7 bases. V shed 7 bases, J shed 3 bases, and the junction held 6 bases outside the gene matches. CDR3 length equals 14 residues. Looked up from germline, CDR1 is MNHEY and CDR2 is SVGAGI. In nucleotides, the CDR3 is TGTGCCAGCACAAACAGGGGTTATGGAAACACCATATATTTT. Residues: CASTNRGYGNTIYF.

The chain is built from TRBV7-2 and TRBJ2-5, with D perhaps matching TRBD2 (6 bases). The J call may be faulty, since TRBJ2-1 better matches the DNA end. The CDR3 contains 13 residues. CDR1 and CDR2 from the germline V gene are SGHTA and FQGNSA. The CDR3 region is CASSLEEGTLQFF. Written as DNA, the CDR3 is TGTGCCAGCAGCTTAGAGGAAGGGACTTTACAGTTCTTC.

In its sample, this clonotype was seen a few times. The rearrangement joins TRBV21-1 to TRBJ1-2; the table's D call TRBD1 went unverified against the DNA. TRBV21-1 is annotated as a pseudogene. The CDR3 covers 17 residues. The CDR3 DNA reads TGTGCCAGCAGCAAGGCCCTAGGGGGGACGGCTAGCTATGGCTACACCTTC. Amino acid sequence: CASSKALGGTASYGYTF.

This clonotype was detected many times. The chain joins TRBV12-3 or TRBV12-4 to TRBJ2-7; D is possibly TRBD1 (5 bases). Trimming removed 3 bases at V and 2 bases at J, with 11 bases between. This CDR3 has 14 amino acids. In DNA form, the CDR3 reads TGTGCCAGCAGTTTCGGGCAGGGAACCTACGAGCAGTACTTC. Translating gives CASSFGQGTYEQYF.

The rearrangement uses TRBV7-9 and TRBJ2-7; D uncertain. CDR3 size: 15 residues. Trimming pared 5 bases from V and 4 bases from J, leaving 18 bases between. Looked up from germline, CDR1 is SEHNR and CDR2 is FQNEAQ (reference sequence). This chain's CDR3 is CASSVVGNPPYEQYF. CDR3 DNA sequence: TGTGCCAGCAGCGTGGTGGGTAATCCCCCTTACGAGCAGTACTTC.

The V gene is TRBV6-6, the J gene TRBJ2-4; D is perhaps TRBD1 or TRBD2 (5 bases each). The ends were cut back, 2 bases at V and 0 bases at J, with 11 bases in the middle. Germline V CDR1 and CDR2: MNHNY, SVGAGI (reference sequence). The CDR3 is 16 residues long. As DNA, the CDR3 is TGTGCCAGCAGTTACGAGGGGCGGTTAGCCAAAAACATTCAGTACTTC. This translates into CASSYEGRLAKNIQYF.

The rearrangement links TRBV4-2 to TRBJ2-7; 7 nucleotides match TRBD2. The ends lost 0 bases at V and 4 bases at J; junction bases unmatched: 15. Germline V gene sequence: CDR1 LGHNA, CDR2 YNFKEQ. The CDR3 has 18 residues. Written as DNA, the CDR3 is TGTGCCAGCAGCCAAGAGGGGAGTTGGGCGGGAGATGCGTACGAGCAGTACTTC. As protein: CASSQEGSWAGDAYEQYF.

The V call is TRBV18, the J call TRBJ1-1; D remains unclear. From germline, CDR1 is KGHSH and CDR2 LQKENI. V lost 3 bases and J 5 bases, leaving 16 bases between the germline ends. This CDR3 spans 15 amino acids. CDR3 DNA sequence: TGTGCCAGCTCACCGCCCGCGGGATTAAAGACTGAAGCTTTCTTT. It translates to CASSPPAGLKTEAFF.